The 18 T cell receptor beta chains given below trace back to one sample, sequenced in a study of blood T cell repertoires in COVID-19. Repertoires were generated with immunoSEQ multiplex PCR, while TCRdb's copy carries only in-frame clones and drops some. This sample carries roughly 170,000 clones, 81% of them seen once, and the ten largest clones take about 5.3%. The sequenced material came from PBMCs or T cells enriched from blood (not recorded which). The receptors stem from a woman in her forties with acute COVID-19.

This CDR3 is CASSQDRVANTGELFF. In DNA, the CDR3 is TGTGCCAGCAGCCAAGACAGGGTCGCGAACACCGGGGAGCTGTTTTTT. V usage is TRBV13 and J usage is TRBJ2-2, with TRBD1 matching over 7 bases. The CDR3 length is 16 residues. Looked up from germline, CDR1 is PRHDT and CDR2 is FYEKMQ (reference sequence). V trimming: 5 bases; J trimming: 0 bases; junction bases outside the gene matches: 6.

The chain is built from TRBV6-1 and TRBJ2-7, with 12 bases fitting TRBD2. CDR3 length: 15 amino acids. Unmatched junction bases numbered 3, after V lost 6 bases and J lost 0 bases. Germline loops: CDR1 MNHNS, CDR2 SASEGT. In nucleotides, the CDR3 is TGTGCCAGCAGCACGACTAGCGGGAGCTCCTACGAGCAGTACGTC. Translating gives CASSTTSGSSYEQYV.

The chain is built from TRBV7-3 and TRBJ2-3, with D hard to call. Trimming shortened V by 5 bases and J by 4 bases, and 13 bases separated the two germline ends. This CDR3 spans 14 amino acids. Germline CDR1 SGHTA, CDR2 FQGTGA. This CDR3 is CASSPLSVPDTQYF. DNA for the CDR3: TGTGCCAGCAGCCCTCTTAGTGTCCCAGATACGCAGTATTTT. Variable domain in full (rest from reference TRBV7-3 and TRBJ2-3): GAGVSQTPSNKVTEKGKYVELRCDPISGHTALYWYRQSLGQGPEFLIYFQGTGAADDSGLPNDRFFAVRPEGSVSTLKIQRTERGDSAVYLCASSPLSVPDTQYFGPGTRLTVL.

This chain connects TRBV4-1 to TRBJ2-7; 7 bases fit TRBD1. The V gene end was trimmed by 4 bases and the J gene end by 2 bases; junction bases not matched to a gene: 8. The CDR3 is 15 residues long. Per the germline V gene, CDR1 is MGHRA and CDR2 is YSYEKL. The CDR3 nucleotides are TGCGCCAGCAGCCTCAGGACAGGATCTCCCTACGAGCAGTACTTC. It translates to CASSLRTGSPYEQYF.

The V and J genes are TRBV5-1 and TRBJ1-1; the match to TRBD1 covers 9 bases. Germline V gene lookup returns CDR1 SGHRS and CDR2 YFSETQ. The CDR3 sequence is 12 residues long. V dropped 7 bases and J dropped 10; count of bases not matched to a gene: 8. For the CDR3, the DNA is TGCGCCAGCTCGACCTTACAGGGGGCAGCTTTCTTT. Protein: CASSTLQGAAFF.

The gene calls are TRBV7-8 and TRBJ2-3; 7 bases are shared with TRBD2. This CDR3 has 16 amino acids. Trimming at V came to 4 bases and at J to 4 bases, leaving 11 bases not matched to a gene. In germline, CDR1 is SGHVS, CDR2 FQNEAQ. CDR3 in DNA: TGTGCCAGCAGCTACCGACGGACTAGTGGGCCAGATACGCAGTATTTT. This codes for CASSYRRTSGPDTQYF.

The J gene is TRBJ2-1, the V gene TRBV5-1; no clear D. Germline V gene lookup returns CDR1 SGHRS and CDR2 YFSETQ. Trimming pared 5 bases from V and 0 bases from J, leaving 12 bases between. This CDR3 comprises 15 residues. CDR3 region: CASSPPLSSYNEQFF. In DNA form, the CDR3 reads TGCGCCAGCAGTCCACCCCTGAGCTCCTACAATGAGCAGTTCTTC.

V usage is TRBV23-1 and J usage is TRBJ2-7; D remains ambiguous. TRBV23-1 belongs to the ORF category, with a function that is uncertain. V was shortened by 3 bases and J by 3 bases, with 18 bases between the two germline ends. The CDR3 covers 16 residues. The CDR3 protein is CASSHAILVCGYEQYV. The CDR3 nucleotides read TGCGCCAGCAGTCACGCAATCCTAGTATGCGGCTACGAGCAGTACGTC.

The genes are TRBV29-1 and TRBJ2-7; 7 bases align to TRBD2. The V gene's germline CDR1 is SQVTM and CDR2 ANQGSEA. V shed 2 bases, J shed 6 bases, and the junction held 7 bases outside the gene matches. This CDR3 region has 13 residues. The CDR3 here is CSVEWEAGREQYF. CDR3 in DNA: TGCAGCGTTGAATGGGAAGCGGGACGCGAGCAGTACTTC.

The J gene is TRBJ1-5, the V gene TRBV5-6; D unclear. The CDR3 contains 14 residues. Per germline, CDR1 SGHDT and CDR2 YYEEEE. V was pared by 1 base and J by 3 bases, with 8 bases between. The CDR3: CASSLRGFNQPQHF. In nucleotides, the CDR3 is TGTGCCAGCAGCTTGCGAGGGTTCAATCAGCCCCAGCATTTT.

This clone has just a few counts. The chain couples TRBV30 to TRBJ1-4, with D possibly TRBD1 on 6 matching bases. The V end was cut by 4 bases, the J end by 8 bases, with 20 bases between. The CDR3 consists of 15 residues. Germline V gene sequence: CDR1 GTSNPN, CDR2 SVGIG (reference sequence). The CDR3 is CAWTPTGRVEEKLFF. In DNA, the CDR3 is TGTGCCTGGACTCCGACAGGCCGGGTCGAGGAAAAACTGTTTTTT.

The V call is TRBV27, the J call TRBJ2-1, with D uncertain. Trimming stripped 0 bases from V and 7 bases from J, with 7 bases between. Germline V gene sequence: CDR1 MNHEY, CDR2 SMNVEV (reference sequence). This CDR3 is 13 amino acids long. CDR3 residues: CASSLSRQNEQFF. CDR3 nucleotides: TGTGCCAGCAGTTTATCGAGGCAAAATGAGCAGTTCTTC.

This clone turned up a few times. One end of the junction is discordant with germline, which a read error may explain. V and J are TRBV29-1 and TRBJ2-6; 8 bases match TRBD1. In germline, CDR1 is SQVTM, CDR2 ANQGSEA. This CDR3 is 16 amino acids long. CDR3 residues: CSVEGQGAAGANVLTF. CDR3 coding DNA: TGCAGCGTCGAAGGACAGGGAGCGGCTGGGGCCAACGTCCTGACTTTC.

J is TRBJ1-1 and V is TRBV19; D unclear. The CDR3 extends over 13 amino acids. CDR1 is LNHDA and CDR2 is SQIVND in the germline V gene (reference sequence). Trimming removed 6 bases at V and 1 base at J, with 9 bases between. CDR3 sequence: CASSSTENTEAFF. For the CDR3, the DNA is TGTGCCAGTAGCTCTACAGAGAACACTGAAGCTTTCTTT.

The sample holds one count of this clone. The V and J genes are TRBV6-4 and TRBJ2-7; 9 bases map to TRBD2. With V trimmed by 0 bases and J by 3 bases, 9 bases remained unmatched. Per germline, CDR1 MRHNA and CDR2 SNTAGT. The CDR3 extends over 17 amino acids. CDR3 protein: CASSDSFSSGTFYEQYV. Here the CDR3 DNA reads TGTGCCAGCAGTGACTCGTTTTCTAGCGGGACGTTCTACGAGCAGTACGTC.

This CDR3 is CASSPAGEGRNEQFF. DNA of the CDR3: TGTGCCAGCTCACCGGCAGGGGAGGGGCGCAATGAGCAGTTCTTC. The chain has TRBV18 and TRBJ2-1; TRBD2 might be the D (7 bases). The V and J ends lost 3 bases and 6 bases respectively, with 15 bases between them. The CDR3 spans 15 residues. Per germline, CDR1 KGHSH and CDR2 LQKENI.

This rearrangement joins TRBV7-2 to TRBJ2-2, with 12 bases identical to TRBD2. The V and J ends lost 5 bases and 7 bases, in that order; junction bases with no gene match: 5. Germline values: CDR1 SGHTA, CDR2 FQGNSA. The CDR3 is made up of 15 amino acids. Here the CDR3 reads CASSLGLAGRGELFF. The CDR3 DNA follows: TGTGCCAGCAGCCTCGGACTAGCGGGACGCGGGGAGCTGTTTTTT.

The chain employs TRBV19 and TRBJ1-6; 9 bases agree with TRBD1. V shed 4 bases, J shed 9 bases, and the junction held 10 bases outside the gene matches. Germline V CDR1 and CDR2: LNHDA, SQIVND (reference sequence). This CDR3 is 16 amino acids long. CDR3 DNA: TGTGCCAGTAGTAAAGCATCGGGACAGGGTAGTTCACCCCTCCACTTT. Translating it yields CASSKASGQGSSPLHF. Looking up the rest from reference TRBV19 and TRBJ1-6 gives the full variable domain: DGGITQSPKYLFRKEGQNVTLSCEQNLNHDAMYWYRQDPGQGLRLIYYSQIVNDFQKGDIAEGYSVSREKKESFPLTVTSAQKNPTAFYLCASSKASGQGSSPLHFGNGTRLTVT.